The subject of this entry is one T cell receptor beta chain. This record belongs to a study of long-term antiretroviral therapy in people with HIV. CDR3 length equals 19 residues. Germline CDR1 reads SNHLY; CDR2 reads FYNNEI. The V and J ends lost 5 bases and 1 base, in that order; junction bases with no gene match: 16. The assay, immunoSEQ v3.0, was run at survey level. This table comes from immunoSEQ multiplex PCR, and its TCRdb copy is limited to in-frame clones, with some not included. The data show around 21,000 clones, with roughly 79% seen just once and approximately 12% held by the top ten. This TCR was recovered from a man aged 35 to 55 with HIV. The chain joins TRBV2 to TRBJ2-3, with 9 positions matching TRBD2. The sample consisted of unsorted PBMCs, taken 0.1 years before starting antiretroviral therapy. CDR3 DNA sequence: TGTGCCAGCAGTTTCGGGACTTCCTGGGAGCGGGGGGGCACAGATACGCAGTATTTT. Translation gives CASSFGTSWERGGTDTQYF.